This T cell receptor (beta chain) was found in a study of blood T cell repertoires in COVID-19. For the study at large: The United States, Italy and Spain were the sources of the acute and convalescent COVID-19 samples. PBMCs, B-cell-depleted T cells, or T cells provided the cDNA or gDNA that made up the material.

In the authors' methods: Using reference gene primer amplification, nucleated cell counts were estimated. Profiled with immunoSEQ multiplex PCR; TCRdb holds only in-frame clones, not every one. That table is the source of V, J and clone size, and D and trimming were worked out from the DNA. The sample shows approximately 150,000 clones, about four fifths of them seen only once. The cohort comprised adults aged roughly 18 to 100 years residing in 20 to 25 US areas. Trimming took 0 bases from V and 6 from J; bases not matched to a gene: 5. The CDR3 spans 15 residues. Looked up from germline, CDR1 is LGHDT and CDR2 is YNNKEL (reference sequence).

The chain is built from TRBV3-1 (or the pseudogene TRBV3-2) and TRBJ1-5; 7 positions agree with TRBD1. Material for sequencing was PBMCs or T cells enriched from blood (not recorded which). The receptor comes from a woman between 45 and 65 years old with acute COVID-19. The DNA for the CDR3 is TGTGCCAGCAGCCAAGATCCAGGGGGAGGTCAGCCCCAGCATTTT. Amino acids: CASSQDPGGGQPQHF.